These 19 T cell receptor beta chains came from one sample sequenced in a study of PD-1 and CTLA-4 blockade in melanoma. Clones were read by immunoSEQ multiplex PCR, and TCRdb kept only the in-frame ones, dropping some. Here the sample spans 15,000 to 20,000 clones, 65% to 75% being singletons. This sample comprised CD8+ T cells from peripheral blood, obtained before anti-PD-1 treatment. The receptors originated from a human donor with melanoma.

The CDR3 here is CAWGQGNEKLFF. CDR3 sequence (DNA): TGTGCCTGGGGACAGGGGAATGAAAAACTGTTTTTT. The chain combines TRBV30 with TRBJ1-4; TRBD1 agrees at 9 bases. V gave up 5 bases and J gave up 5 bases; unmatched junction bases: 0. Germline CDR1 reads GTSNPN; CDR2 reads SVGIG (reference sequence). The CDR3 contains 12 residues.

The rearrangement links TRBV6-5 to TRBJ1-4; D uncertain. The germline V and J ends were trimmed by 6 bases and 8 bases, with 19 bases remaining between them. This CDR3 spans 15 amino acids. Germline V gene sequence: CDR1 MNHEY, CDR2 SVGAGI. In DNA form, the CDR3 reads TGTGCCAGCAGCCAATTAACGACTGTAGGGGAAAAACTGTTTTTT. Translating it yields CASSQLTTVGEKLFF.

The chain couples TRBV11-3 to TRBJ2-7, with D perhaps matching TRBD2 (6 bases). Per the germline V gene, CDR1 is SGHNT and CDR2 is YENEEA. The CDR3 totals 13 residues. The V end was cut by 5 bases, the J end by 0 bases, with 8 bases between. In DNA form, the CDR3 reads TGTGCCAGCAGCCCCGGGGGCTCCTACGAGCAGTACTTC. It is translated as CASSPGGSYEQYF.

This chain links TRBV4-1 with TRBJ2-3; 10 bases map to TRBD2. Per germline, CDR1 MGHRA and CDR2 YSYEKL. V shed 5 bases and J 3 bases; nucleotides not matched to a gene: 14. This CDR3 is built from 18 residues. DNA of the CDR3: TGCGCCAGCAGCGACCTGGGGGGACTAGCGCGGCAGACAGATACGCAGTATTTT. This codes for CASSDLGGLARQTDTQYF.

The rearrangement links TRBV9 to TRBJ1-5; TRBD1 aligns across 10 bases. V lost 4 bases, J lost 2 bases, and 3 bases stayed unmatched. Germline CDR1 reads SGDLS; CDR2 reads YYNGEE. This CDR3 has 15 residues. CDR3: CASSIGQGGNQPQHF. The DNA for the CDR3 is TGTGCCAGCAGCATCGGACAGGGGGGCAATCAGCCCCAGCATTTT.

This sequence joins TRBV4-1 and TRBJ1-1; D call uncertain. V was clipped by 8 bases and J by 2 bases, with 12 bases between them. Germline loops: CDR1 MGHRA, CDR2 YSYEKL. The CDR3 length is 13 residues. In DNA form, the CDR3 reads TGCGCCAGCGGTTACAGTCCTAACACTGAAGCTTTCTTT. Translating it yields CASGYSPNTEAFF.

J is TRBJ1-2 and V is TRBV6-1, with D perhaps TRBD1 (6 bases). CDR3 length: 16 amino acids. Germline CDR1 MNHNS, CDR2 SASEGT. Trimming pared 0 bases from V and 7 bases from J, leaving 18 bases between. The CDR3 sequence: CASSEARAGGPRGYTF. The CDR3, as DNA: TGTGCCAGCAGTGAAGCAAGGGCGGGGGGCCCCCGTGGCTACACCTTC.

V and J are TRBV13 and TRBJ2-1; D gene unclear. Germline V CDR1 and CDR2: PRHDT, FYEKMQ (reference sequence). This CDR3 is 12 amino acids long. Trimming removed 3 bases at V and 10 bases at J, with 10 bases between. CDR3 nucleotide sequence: TGTGCCAGCAGCTTCGCAGCGCGGGAGCAGTTCTTC. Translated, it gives CASSFAAREQFF. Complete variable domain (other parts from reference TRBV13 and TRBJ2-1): AAGVIQSPRHLIKEKRETATLKCYPIPRHDTVYWYQQGPGQDPQFLISFYEKMQSDKGSIPDRFSAQQFSDYHSELNMSSLELGDSALYFCASSFAAREQFFGPGTRLTVL.

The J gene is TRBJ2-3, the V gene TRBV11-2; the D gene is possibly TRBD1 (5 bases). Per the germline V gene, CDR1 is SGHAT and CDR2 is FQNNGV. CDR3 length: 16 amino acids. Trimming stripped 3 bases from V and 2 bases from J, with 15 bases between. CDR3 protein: CASSFQGMEPTDTQYF. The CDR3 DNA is TGTGCCAGCAGCTTCCAGGGAATGGAACCCACAGATACGCAGTATTTT.

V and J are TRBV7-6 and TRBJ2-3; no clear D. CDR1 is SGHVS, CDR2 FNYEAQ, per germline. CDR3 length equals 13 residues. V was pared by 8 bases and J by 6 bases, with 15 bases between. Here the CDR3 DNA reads TGTGCCAGCGCTGCCTACCCCGAGGATACGCAGTATTTT. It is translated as CASAAYPEDTQYF.

The CDR3 DNA follows: TGCGCCAGCAGCTTTTTACAGGGGGACTACGAGCAGTACTTC. Protein sequence: CASSFLQGDYEQYF. The V call is TRBV5-1, the J call TRBJ2-7; TRBD1 aligns across 8 bases. The CDR3 length is 14 residues. Per germline, CDR1 SGHRS and CDR2 YFSETQ. The ends lost 2 bases at V and 3 bases at J; junction bases unmatched: 4.

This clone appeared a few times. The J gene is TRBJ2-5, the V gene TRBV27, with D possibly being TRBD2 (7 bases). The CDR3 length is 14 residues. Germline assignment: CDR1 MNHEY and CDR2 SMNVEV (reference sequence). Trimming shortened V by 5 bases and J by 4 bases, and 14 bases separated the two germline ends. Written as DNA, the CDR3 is TGTGCCAGCAGTGTAGTGGGGGGGGCAGAGACCCAGTACTTC. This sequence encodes CASSVVGGAETQYF.

CDR3 loop: CASRRTGRNNEQFF. The CDR3 bases are TGTGCCAGCAGACGGACAGGGCGCAACAATGAGCAGTTCTTC. The rearrangement uses TRBV6-5 and TRBJ2-1; 8 bases are shared with TRBD1. CDR1 and CDR2 from the germline V gene are MNHEY and SVGAGI. The V and J ends lost 6 bases and 5 bases, in that order; junction bases with no gene match: 6. The CDR3 has 14 residues.

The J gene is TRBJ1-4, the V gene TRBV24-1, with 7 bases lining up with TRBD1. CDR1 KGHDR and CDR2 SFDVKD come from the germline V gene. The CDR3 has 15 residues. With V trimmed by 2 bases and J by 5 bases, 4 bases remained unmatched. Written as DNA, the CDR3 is TGTGCCACCAGTGATTCCGGGACAGACAATGAAAAACTGTTTTTT. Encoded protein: CATSDSGTDNEKLFF.

The CDR3 is CASSYIAGANAEAFF. The CDR3 coding sequence is TGTGCCAGCAGTTACATCGCAGGGGCTAACGCTGAAGCTTTCTTT. The chain joins TRBV6-5 to TRBJ1-1; a possible D gene is TRBD1 (6 bases). This CDR3 region has 15 residues. CDR1 is MNHEY and CDR2 is SVGAGI in the germline V gene. Trimming took off 2 bases at V and 6 bases at J, with 16 bases between the two ends.

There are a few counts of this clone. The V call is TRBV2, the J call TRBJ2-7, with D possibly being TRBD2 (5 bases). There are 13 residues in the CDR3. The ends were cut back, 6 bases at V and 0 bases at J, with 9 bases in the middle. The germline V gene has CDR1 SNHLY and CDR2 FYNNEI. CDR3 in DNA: TGTGCCAGCAGAACTCTAGCCTCCTACGAGCAGTACTTC. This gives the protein CASRTLASYEQYF.

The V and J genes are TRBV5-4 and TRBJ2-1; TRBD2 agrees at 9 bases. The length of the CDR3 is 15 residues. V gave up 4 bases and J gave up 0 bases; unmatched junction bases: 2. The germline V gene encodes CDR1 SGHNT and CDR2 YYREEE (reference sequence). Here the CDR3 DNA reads TGTGCCAGCAGCCTTAGCGGGAGCTCCTACAATGAGCAGTTCTTC. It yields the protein CASSLSGSSYNEQFF.

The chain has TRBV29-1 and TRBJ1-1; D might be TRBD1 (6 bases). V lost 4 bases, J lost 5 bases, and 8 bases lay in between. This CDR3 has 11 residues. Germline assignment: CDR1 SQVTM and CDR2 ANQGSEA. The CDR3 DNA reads TGCAGCGTTGCAGGGGAAACTGAAGCTTTCTTT. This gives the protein CSVAGETEAFF.

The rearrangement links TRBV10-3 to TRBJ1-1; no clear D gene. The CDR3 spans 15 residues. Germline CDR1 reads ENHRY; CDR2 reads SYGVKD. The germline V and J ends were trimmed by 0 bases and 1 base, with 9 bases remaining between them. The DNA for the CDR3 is TGTGCCATCAGTGAGTCAGGCGGCCGGAACACTGAAGCTTTCTTT. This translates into CAISESGGRNTEAFF.